This note documents a single T cell receptor (beta chain) sequence. This clone was observed a few times. Its antigen remains unidentified. No base qualities exist here, and no much larger clone lies one base off it. Using the deep immunoSEQ assay, multiplex PCR amplified TCR CDR3 regions from genomic DNA. Genomic DNA extracted from each cell subset was distributed evenly over all wells of several immunoSEQ 96-well plates, and each plate served as one replicate. For sorted subsets, roughly 200 ng of genomic DNA, equivalent to around 29,000 T cell genomes, went into each replicate PCR. Purified libraries were measured with a Qubit 3.0 fluorometer, size-checked on a Bioanalyzer 2100, and measured again with the KAPA Library Quantification kit. Every immunoSEQ 96-well plate was sequenced on a separate single-read 150-cycle Illumina NextSeq 550 flow cell. For the original study's pipeline: The immunoSEQ output contained only junctional sequences without quality scores, so filtering could not match that applied to full-length reads. Sequences were annotated with PyIR, a Python wrapper for IgBLAST v1.9, and V/J genes and CDR3 were assigned using IMGT germline references. Reads were removed for weak V/J assignments (E-value above 1e-6), missing CDR3, stop codons, out-of-frame junctions, or ambiguous translated residues. V3J clonotypes were defined by identical inferred V gene, J gene, and CDR3 amino acid sequence. Percentage overlap between repertoires was calculated by dividing the number of shared unique clonotypes by the size of the smaller repertoire. Richness of each repertoire was evaluated using RTK rarefaction, the Chao1 estimator, and Recon v2.1 estimates of unobserved clonotypes. For all TCRbeta clonotypes obtained by the gDNA method from several donors, generation probabilities were computed with OLGA. In TCRdb, the immuneACCESS table is reduced to in-frame sequences with V and J assigned. These tables do not hold every clone; where another copy was compared, an unresolved V gene accounts for under half, and the others remain unexplained. That table is the source of V, J and clone size, and D and trimming were worked out from the DNA. The sample table lists some 2,000,000 clones, 90% to 96% of them with a count of one. The biggest ten clones account for roughly 0.13% of the sample.

These data originate in a study of shared clonotypes between healthy human individuals (TCRdb year 2020). About the full investigation: The cohort comprised a couple of women and a few men aged 18 to 49 years. Per donor, three plates each were used for CD4 naive and CD4 memory, two for CD8 naive, and one for CD8 memory. To estimate repertoire size and how much clonotype sharing occurs between individuals, the study deeply sequenced the blood TCR repertoires of several healthy adults. To increase sequencing depth and limit assay-specific biases, different laboratories used diverse techniques to prepare libraries and sequence TCR repertoires. Between about 0.94 and 8.9 billion PBMCs per donor were obtained by leukapheresis. General study outcomes and caveats: Compared with non-shared clonotypes, clonotypes shared by all four sorted-subset donors had higher generation probabilities. Estimated clonotype richness was generally larger for naive than for memory subsets. Rarefaction of sorted-subset datasets indicated incomplete sequencing despite the large sequencing depth. Pairwise subsampling led to the expectation that sequencing depth would affect the degree of clonotype sharing among donors. Because the study included only a small number of donors, the genetic and exposure-history diversity represented was limited. Sharing across a handful of donors was observed for about 4.8% of naive CD4, over 3% of naive CD8, 2% to 2.5% of memory CD4, and around 0.4% of memory CD8 clonotypes. Only blood was sampled, and tissue TCR repertoires likely differ from those in blood.

The donors were healthy, HIV-negative adults with no recently reported acute infections or vaccinations. Every donor was a Caucasian adult residing in Nashville, Tennessee, USA. CD4+ T cells were enriched through magnetic negative selection, after which naive cells were positively selected on CD45RA and the remaining negative fraction served as the memory subset. After blood collection by leukapheresis, PBMCs were isolated using Ficoll-Histopaque density gradient centrifugation and then cryopreserved in the vapor phase of liquid nitrogen. Analytical flow cytometry was used to check the purity and quantity of each magnetically sorted T cell population. Genomic DNA was isolated from every sorted fraction and measured by UV absorbance on a Nanodrop 2000c. Its CDR3 holds 14 amino acids, cysteine through phenylalanine. The kept DNA is CDR3 alone, 42 bases in frame from the first base. The junction shows trimming of 9 bases on V and 8 bases on J, plus 22 bases between the germline ends. CDR1 is given as SGHTA and CDR2 as FQGNSA, both from the germline V gene.

The receptor comes from a man aged 18 to 35 in good health. The sample taken for sequencing was naive CD4+ T cells sorted from blood. The meaning of the sample's cell subset or site label: CD45RA+ positively selected. The V and J segments used are TRBV7-2 and TRBJ1-2; the D gene cannot be resolved reliably. The CDR3 corresponds to CASTSRAGGVGYTF. The nucleotide sequence reads as follows: TGTGCCAGTACCTCTCGGGCCGGTGGAGTAGGCTACACCTTC.